This is a list of T cell receptor beta chains from one sample in a study of blood T cells in healthy people across ages. TCRdb re-analysed the 5' RACE reads in MiXCR, keeping a single row per CDR3 protein. The sample yields about 630,000 distinct CDR3 sequences, about 21% seen once. Sequencing was carried out using blood. The receptors stem from a man between 65 and 85 years old in good health. CDR3s include the opening cysteine and the closing phenylalanine or tryptophan. A D gene is named only where the DNA matches it firmly. Clone size is shown for a subset of rows, as once, few, many or a class of expanded clone.

-	-	TRBV21-1	TRBJ2-4	CASNDRGRAKNIQYF	TGTGCCAGCAACGACAGGGGCAGAGCCAAAAACATTCAGTACTTC
-	TRBD1	TRBV12-3/TRBV12-4	TRBJ1-1	CASSTPDRAGAFF	TGTGCCAGCAGTACCCCCGACAGGGCGGGAGCTTTCTTT
-	-	TRBV2	TRBJ2-6	CASNEQGRAGANVLTF	TGTGCCAGCAACGAACAGGGTAGGGCTGGGGCCAACGTCCTGACTTTC
-	TRBD1	TRBV20-1	TRBJ2-5	CSAGSVTGGGQETQYF	TGCAGTGCGGGGAGTGTGACAGGGGGCGGCCAAGAGACCCAGTACTTC
few	-	TRBV28	TRBJ1-5	CASSFLRGSQPQHF	TGTGCCAGCAGTTTCTTGAGGGGCTCTCAGCCCCAGCATTTT
-	-	TRBV7-3	TRBJ1-2	CASSLGRDLNYGYTF	TGTGCCAGCAGCTTAGGCCGGGACTTAAACTATGGCTACACCTTC
-	TRBD2	TRBV20-1	TRBJ2-1	CSAQLPGLAGSSYNEQFF	TGCAGTGCTCAACTACCGGGACTAGCGGGGAGCTCCTACAATGAGCAGTTCTTC
-	TRBD1	TRBV5-1	TRBJ2-7	CASSLGTGYYEQYF	TGCGCCAGCAGCTTGGGGACAGGATACTACGAGCAGTACTTC
-	-	TRBV10-3	TRBJ2-7	CAISESGRPPYEQYF	TGTGCCATCAGTGAGTCGGGCAGGCCCCCCTACGAGCAGTACTTC
few	TRBD2	TRBV6-1	TRBJ2-7	CASSVAGVISYEQYF	TGTGCCAGCAGTGTAGCGGGAGTCATTTCTTACGAGCAGTACTTC
few	-	TRBV5-1	TRBJ1-4	CASSLGAPTNEKLLF	TGCGCCAGTAGCTTGGGGGCCCCAACTAATGAAAAACTGCTTTTT
once	-	TRBV2	TRBJ1-2	CASIGQGIDRGYTF	TGTGCCAGCATAGGCCAGGGCATCGATCGGGGCTACACCTTC
-	-	TRBV20-1	TRBJ1-3	CSARDGGAANSGNTIYF	TGCAGTGCTAGAGATGGAGGGGCGGCCAACTCTGGAAACACCATATATTTT
few	-	TRBV5-1	TRBJ2-5	CASSFQGDDETQYF	TGCGCCAGCAGCTTTCAAGGGGATGACGAGACCCAGTACTTC
-	-	TRBV12-3/TRBV12-4	TRBJ2-6	CASSTRQTETGANVLTF	TGTGCCAGCAGTACGCGACAGACAGAGACTGGGGCCAACGTCCTGACTTTC
-	-	TRBV3-1	TRBJ2-7	CASSQAYTSSPYEQYF	TGTGCCAGCAGCCAGGCCTATACTTCAAGCCCCTACGAGCAGTACTTC
few	TRBD1	TRBV6-1	TRBJ2-2	CASSLTPTLTGPNTGELFF	TGTGCCAGCAGCCTTACCCCTACCTTGACAGGGCCGAACACCGGGGAGCTGTTTTTT
few	TRBD2	TRBV6-6	TRBJ2-5	CASTFLLAGGNQSPQETQYF	TGTGCCAGCACCTTTTTACTAGCGGGAGGAAATCAAAGTCCCCAAGAGACCCAGTACTTC
-	TRBD1	TRBV29-1	TRBJ2-5	CSVLGQAGETQYF	TGCAGCGTGCTCGGACAGGCCGGGGAGACCCAGTACTTC
few	-	TRBV5-1	TRBJ2-5	CASSLLRDTETQYF	TGCGCCAGCAGCTTGTTGCGGGATACAGAGACCCAGTACTTC
-	-	TRBV4-3	TRBJ1-6	CASSQERAGASSYNSPLHF	TGCGCCAGCAGCCAAGAGAGGGCAGGGGCAAGCTCCTATAATTCACCCCTCCACTTT